Listed here are 19 T cell receptor beta chains from one sample, sequenced in a study of human T cells and chemical hapten exposure. Time point reported: patch test 1, 2 weeks after DPC sensitization. Noted treatment: therapeutic diphenylcyclopropenone sensitization with weekly scalp DPC. TCRdb re-called the RACE reads through MiXCR, storing one row per CDR3 protein. The sample lists approximately 350,000 distinct CDR3 sequences; around 7% were seen once. Sequenced material: whole blood, taken in connection with sensitization to the hapten diphenylcyclopropenone (DPC). The receptors were sampled from a woman younger than 35 with alopecia areata. Some clones in this sample may be carry-over from other donors' samples.

In this sample, this clonotype turned up a few times. The rearrangement links TRBV6-5 to TRBJ2-3; weak D call: TRBD2 (7 bases). This CDR3 is 15 amino acids long. In germline, CDR1 is MNHEY, CDR2 SVGAGI. The V end lost 5 bases, the J end lost 5 bases, and 17 bases lay between the germline ends. The CDR3 loop is CASSRRGGGGDTQYF. The DNA of the CDR3 is TGTGCCAGCAGTCGTCGAGGGGGGGGAGGAGATACGCAGTATTTT.

This clonotype was detected many times. This chain uses TRBV4-3 with TRBJ1-6; D remains unclear. Trimming left V 1 base short and J 3 bases short, with 7 bases between. There are 15 residues in the CDR3. The germline gives CDR1 LGHNA, CDR2 YSLEER. CDR3 protein: CASSQAGDYNSPLHF. Written as DNA, the CDR3 is TGCGCCAGCAGCCAAGCAGGAGACTATAATTCACCCCTCCACTTT.

This clonotype was counted ten times or more. This sequence joins TRBV5-5 and TRBJ2-7; 8 nucleotides align to TRBD1. The CDR3 sequence is 14 residues long. In germline, CDR1 is SGHKS, CDR2 YYEKEE (reference sequence). Germline trimming cut 2 bases from V and 4 bases from J; bases unmatched to any gene: 5. For the CDR3, the DNA is TGTGCCAGCAGCTTCCCGGGACAGGATTACGAGCAGTACTTC. Amino acid sequence: CASSFPGQDYEQYF. The full variable domain, with the rest looked up from reference TRBV5-5 and TRBJ2-7, is DAGVTQSPTHLIKTRGQQVTLRCSPISGHKSVSWYQQVLGQGPQFIFQYYEKEERGRGNFPDRFSARQFPNYSSELNVNALLLGDSALYLCASSFPGQDYEQYFGPGTRLTVT.

In its sample, this clonotype was seen a few times. CDR3 loop: CASSQDNRGQETQYF. The CDR3 nucleotides read TGCGCCAGCAGCCAAGATAACAGGGGGCAAGAGACCCAGTACTTC. The chain has TRBV4-3 and TRBJ2-5; TRBD1 matches at 8 bases. The CDR3 spans 15 residues. The junction had 2 bases not matched to a gene; V was cut back by 0 bases and J by 2 bases. CDR1 is LGHNA, CDR2 YSLEER, per germline.

The CDR3 sequence: CASMAPSWGLTSNQPQHF. The CDR3 region has the DNA TGTGCCAGTATGGCCCCATCGTGGGGGTTAACAAGCAATCAGCCCCAGCATTTT. J is TRBJ1-5 and V is TRBV19; D possibly corresponds to TRBD1 (5 bases). Germline values: CDR1 LNHDA, CDR2 SQIVND (reference sequence). Trimming shortened V by 7 bases and J by 1 base, and 23 bases separated the two germline ends. The CDR3 totals 18 residues.

This clonotype was recorded at least ten times. This chain joins TRBV7-9 and TRBJ2-3; D perhaps matches TRBD2 (5 bases). The germline V gene encodes CDR1 SEHNR and CDR2 FQNEAQ (reference sequence). V was cut by 4 bases and J by 6 bases, with 11 bases left in between. The CDR3 totals 13 residues. This CDR3 is CASSSPERDTQYF. The DNA of the CDR3 is TGTGCCAGCAGCTCGCCAGAGCGGGATACGCAGTATTTT.

In this sample, this clonotype turned up many times. The chain is built from TRBV28 and TRBJ2-7; possibly TRBD2 for D (6 bases). Germline loops: CDR1 MDHEN, CDR2 SYDVKM. This CDR3 is built from 15 residues. Deletions cut 7 bases from V and 3 bases from J, with 19 bases between. The CDR3 loop is CASTERAGKVYEQYF. As DNA, the CDR3 is TGTGCCAGCACAGAGCGGGCAGGGAAAGTCTACGAGCAGTACTTC.

The chain joins TRBV27 to TRBJ1-2; possible D gene TRBD1, 5 bases. There are 13 residues in the CDR3. Germline V lookup: CDR1 MNHEY, CDR2 SMNVEV (reference sequence). V was shortened by 6 bases and J by 4 bases, with 12 bases between the two germline ends. The CDR3 DNA reads as TGTGCCAGCAGGCCCACAGGACCCTATGGCTACACCTTC. Amino acid sequence: CASRPTGPYGYTF.

In this sample, this clonotype turned up many times. The J gene is TRBJ2-7, the V gene TRBV20-1; 7 bases match TRBD1. From germline, CDR1 is DFQATT and CDR2 SNEGSKA (reference sequence). This CDR3 is built from 14 residues. With 0 bases clipped from V and 3 bases from J, the junction kept 5 bases outside the gene matches. Here the CDR3 reads CSARDGDSNYEQYF. CDR3 coding DNA: TGCAGTGCTAGAGATGGGGACAGCAACTACGAGCAGTACTTC.

This clonotype was counted many times. The rearrangement joins TRBV5-5 to TRBJ2-7; the D call may be TRBD1 or TRBD2 (5 bases each). The germline gives CDR1 SGHKS, CDR2 YYEKEE (reference sequence). The CDR3 covers 14 residues. The V end lost 4 bases, the J end lost 3 bases, and 14 bases lay between the germline ends. The CDR3 reads CASSPRGSDYEQYF. CDR3 DNA: TGTGCCAGCAGCCCGAGGGGTTCTGACTACGAGCAGTACTTC.

This clonotype was observed a handful of times. The rearrangement joins TRBV27 to TRBJ2-3; 7 positions agree with TRBD1. Trimming cost V 5 bases and J 5 bases; bases outside gene matches: 7. The CDR3 totals 14 residues. The germline V gene has CDR1 MNHEY and CDR2 SMNVEV (reference sequence). DNA of the CDR3: TGTGCCAGCAGTCCCACAGGGGCGCAAGATACGCAGTATTTT. It yields the protein CASSPTGAQDTQYF.

In this sample, this clonotype turned up a few times. CDR3 nucleotide sequence: TGTGCCAGCAGCGCCCCGGACAGGGTCAATTCACCCCTCCACTTT. It codes for CASSAPDRVNSPLHF. This chain joins TRBV9 and TRBJ1-6; 8 bases line up with TRBD1. J was trimmed by 7 bases and V by 3 bases; bases with no gene match: 6. CDR1 is SGDLS, CDR2 YYNGEE, per germline. The CDR3 length is 15 residues.

The chain employs TRBV2 and TRBJ1-3; tentatively, D is TRBD1 (6 bases). V was cut by 5 bases and J by 2 bases, with 10 bases left in between. From germline, CDR1 is SNHLY and CDR2 FYNNEI. The CDR3 sequence is 14 residues long. The DNA for the CDR3 is TGTGCCAGCAGTTCACAGGGTCCTGGAAACACCATATATTTT. Residues: CASSSQGPGNTIYF.

J is TRBJ1-1 and V is TRBV6-5, with 9 bases lining up with TRBD1. With 4 bases clipped from V and 6 bases from J, the junction kept 9 bases outside the gene matches. The CDR3 totals 15 residues. Germline V gives CDR1 MNHEY, CDR2 SVGAGI. Here the CDR3 DNA reads TGTGCCAGCAGTTGGACAGGGGCAACACTTCCTGAAGCTTTCTTT. Translation gives CASSWTGATLPEAFF.

This clonotype was seen many times. The chain employs TRBV3-1 and TRBJ1-2, with D uncertain. Deletions cut 0 bases from V and 4 bases from J, with 9 bases between. The CDR3 runs 14 residues. Germline CDR1 and CDR2: LGHDT and YNNKEL (reference sequence). CDR3 sequence reads: CASSQDKGIYGYTF. The CDR3 bases are TGTGCCAGCAGCCAAGATAAGGGTATCTATGGCTACACCTTC.

This clonotype was observed a few times. The chain links TRBV12-5 to TRBJ2-3; D uncertain. V was shortened by 6 bases and J by 4 bases, with 8 bases between the two germline ends. The germline gives CDR1 LGHNT, CDR2 FRNRAP. The CDR3 runs to 12 residues. The CDR3 region has the DNA TGTGCTAGTGGGAAGATCGCAGATACGCAGTATTTT. It encodes CASGKIADTQYF.

The chain uses TRBV23-1 and TRBJ1-6; D not resolved. TRBV23-1 is marked as an open reading frame, function uncertain. V lost 2 bases and J 9 bases, leaving 8 bases between the germline ends. The CDR3 extends over 13 amino acids. The CDR3 DNA reads TGCGCCAGCAGTCAAAGGACCGTTTCACCCCTCCACTTT. It translates to CASSQRTVSPLHF.

The chain combines TRBV7-2 with TRBJ1-2; 7 positions match TRBD1. Germline values: CDR1 SGHTA, CDR2 FQGNSA. The CDR3 spans 13 residues. Trimming removed 1 base from V and 6 bases from J; junction bases left unmatched: 2. The CDR3 DNA reads TGTGCCAGCAGCTTAGTAGGGGGCGATGGCTACACCTTC. This gives the protein CASSLVGGDGYTF.

Many counts were recorded for this clonotype. The chain joins TRBV7-9 to TRBJ1-5; possible D gene TRBD1, 5 bases. V lost 1 base, J lost 1 base, and 14 bases lay in between. CDR1 and CDR2 from the germline V gene are SEHNR and FQNEAQ (reference sequence). This CDR3 has 17 residues. The CDR3 here is CASSLGVGDWSNQPQHF. The CDR3, as DNA: TGTGCCAGCAGCTTAGGTGTAGGGGATTGGAGCAATCAGCCCCAGCATTTT.